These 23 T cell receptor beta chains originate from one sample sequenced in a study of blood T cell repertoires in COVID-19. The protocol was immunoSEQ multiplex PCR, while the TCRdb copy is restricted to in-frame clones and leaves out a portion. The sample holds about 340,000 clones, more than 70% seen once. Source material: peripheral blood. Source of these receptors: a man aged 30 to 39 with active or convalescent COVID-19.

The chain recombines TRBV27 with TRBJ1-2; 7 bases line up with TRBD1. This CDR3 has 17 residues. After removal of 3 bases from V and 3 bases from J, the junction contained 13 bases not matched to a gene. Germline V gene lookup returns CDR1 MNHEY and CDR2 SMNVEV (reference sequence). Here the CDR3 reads CASSLGKGAPHHYGYTF. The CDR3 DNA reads TGTGCCAGCAGTTTGGGGAAGGGGGCCCCTCATCACTATGGCTACACCTTC.

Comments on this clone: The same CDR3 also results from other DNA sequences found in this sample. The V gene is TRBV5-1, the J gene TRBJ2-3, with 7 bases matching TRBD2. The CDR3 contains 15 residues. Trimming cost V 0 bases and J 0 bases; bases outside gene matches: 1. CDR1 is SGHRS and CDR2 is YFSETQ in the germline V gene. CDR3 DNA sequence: TGCGCCAGCAGCTTGGCTAGCGGTAGCACAGATACGCAGTATTTT. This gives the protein CASSLASGSTDTQYF.

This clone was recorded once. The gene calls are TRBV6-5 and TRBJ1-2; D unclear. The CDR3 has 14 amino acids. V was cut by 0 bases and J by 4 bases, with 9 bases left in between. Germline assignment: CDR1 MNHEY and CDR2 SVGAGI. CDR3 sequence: CASSYSNGPYGYTF. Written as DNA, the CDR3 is TGTGCCAGCAGTTACTCGAATGGCCCCTATGGCTACACCTTC.

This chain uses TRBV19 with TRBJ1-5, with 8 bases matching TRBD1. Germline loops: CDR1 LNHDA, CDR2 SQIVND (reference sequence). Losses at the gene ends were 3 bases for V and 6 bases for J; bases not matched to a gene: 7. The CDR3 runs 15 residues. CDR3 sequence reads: CASSIFRGQGQPQHF. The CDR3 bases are TGTGCCAGTAGTATTTTCAGGGGGCAAGGTCAGCCCCAGCATTTT. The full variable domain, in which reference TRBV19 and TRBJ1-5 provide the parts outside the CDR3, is DGGITQSPKYLFRKEGQNVTLSCEQNLNHDAMYWYRQDPGQGLRLIYYSQIVNDFQKGDIAEGYSVSREKKESFPLTVTSAQKNPTAFYLCASSIFRGQGQPQHFGDGTRLSIL.

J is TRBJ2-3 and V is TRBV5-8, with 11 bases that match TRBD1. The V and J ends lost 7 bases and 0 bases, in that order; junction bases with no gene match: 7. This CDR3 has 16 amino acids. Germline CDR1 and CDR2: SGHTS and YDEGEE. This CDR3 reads CASGTGGATSTDTQYF. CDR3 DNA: TGTGCCAGCGGGACAGGGGGTGCCACTAGCACAGATACGCAGTATTTT.

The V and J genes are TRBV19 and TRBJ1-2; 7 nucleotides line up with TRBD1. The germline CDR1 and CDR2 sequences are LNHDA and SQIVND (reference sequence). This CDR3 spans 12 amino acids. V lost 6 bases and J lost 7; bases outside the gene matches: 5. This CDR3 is CASRTGQVGYTF. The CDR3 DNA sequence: TGTGCCAGTAGGACCGGACAGGTTGGCTACACCTTC.

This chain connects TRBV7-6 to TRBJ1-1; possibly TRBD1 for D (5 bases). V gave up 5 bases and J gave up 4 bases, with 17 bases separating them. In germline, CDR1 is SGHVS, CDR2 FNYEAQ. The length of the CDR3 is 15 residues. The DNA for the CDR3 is TGTGCCAGCAGCGCCAGACAGTTACATACCACTGAAGCTTTCTTT. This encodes CASSARQLHTTEAFF.

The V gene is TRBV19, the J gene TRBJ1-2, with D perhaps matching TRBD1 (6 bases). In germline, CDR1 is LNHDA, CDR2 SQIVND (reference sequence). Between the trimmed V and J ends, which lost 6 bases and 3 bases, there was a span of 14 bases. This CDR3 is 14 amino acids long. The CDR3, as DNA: TGTGCCAGTAGCCCCCGACAGGCCGACTATGGCTACACCTTC. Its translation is CASSPRQADYGYTF.

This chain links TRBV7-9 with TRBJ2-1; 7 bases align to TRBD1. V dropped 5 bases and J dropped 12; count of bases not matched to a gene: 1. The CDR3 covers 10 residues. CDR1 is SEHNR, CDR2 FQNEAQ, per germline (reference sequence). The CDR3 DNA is TGTGCCAGCAGCGCAGGGGGGCAGTTCTTC. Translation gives CASSAGGQFF.

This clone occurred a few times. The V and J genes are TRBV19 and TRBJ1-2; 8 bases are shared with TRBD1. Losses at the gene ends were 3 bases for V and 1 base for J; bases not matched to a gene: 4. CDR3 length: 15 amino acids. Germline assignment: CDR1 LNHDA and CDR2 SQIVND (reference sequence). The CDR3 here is CASSMGTGLNYGYTF. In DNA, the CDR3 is TGTGCCAGTAGTATGGGGACAGGTCTTAACTATGGCTACACCTTC.

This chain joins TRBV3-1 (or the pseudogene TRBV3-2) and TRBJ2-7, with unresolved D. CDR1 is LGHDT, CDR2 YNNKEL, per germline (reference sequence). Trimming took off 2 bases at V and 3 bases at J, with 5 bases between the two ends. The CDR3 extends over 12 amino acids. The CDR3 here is CASSQPGYEQYF. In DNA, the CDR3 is TGTGCCAGCAGCCAACCCGGCTACGAGCAGTACTTC.

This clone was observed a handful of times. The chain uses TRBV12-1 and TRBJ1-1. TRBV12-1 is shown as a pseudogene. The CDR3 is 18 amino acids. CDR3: CASSFNEFKTLRGTEAFF. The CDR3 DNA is TGTGCCAGCAGCTTTAATGAATTTAAGACCCTCCGGGGCACTGAAGCTTTCTTT.

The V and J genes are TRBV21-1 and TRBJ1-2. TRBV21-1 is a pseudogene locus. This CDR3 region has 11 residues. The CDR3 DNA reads TGTGCCAGCACCCCAAGGGGGGGGGTCACCTTC. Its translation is CASTPRGGVTF.

As DNA, the CDR3 is TGTGCCACCAGCAGACTGGGAGGCCTGAACACTGAAGCTTTCTTT. Translated, it gives CATSRLGGLNTEAFF. This sequence joins TRBV15 and TRBJ1-1, with unresolved D. This CDR3 has 15 residues. Germline V lookup: CDR1 LNHNV, CDR2 YYDKDF (reference sequence). The germline V and J ends were trimmed by 2 bases and 0 bases, with 10 bases remaining between them.

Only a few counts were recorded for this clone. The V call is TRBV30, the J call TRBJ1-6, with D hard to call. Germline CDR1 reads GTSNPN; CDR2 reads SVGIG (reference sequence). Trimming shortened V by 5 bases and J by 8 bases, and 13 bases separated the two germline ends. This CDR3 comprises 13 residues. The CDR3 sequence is CAWGQRADSPLHF. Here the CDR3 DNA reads TGTGCCTGGGGTCAGCGGGCGGATTCACCCCTCCACTTT.

CDR3 sequence (DNA): TGTGCCAGCAGTTATGGGGCCAGCACAGATACGCAGTATTTT. Residues: CASSYGASTDTQYF. The chain carries TRBV27 and TRBJ2-3; possibly TRBD1 for D (5 bases). This CDR3 is built from 14 residues. V was trimmed by 4 bases and J by 0 bases, leaving 8 bases between them. The germline V gene has CDR1 MNHEY and CDR2 SMNVEV (reference sequence).

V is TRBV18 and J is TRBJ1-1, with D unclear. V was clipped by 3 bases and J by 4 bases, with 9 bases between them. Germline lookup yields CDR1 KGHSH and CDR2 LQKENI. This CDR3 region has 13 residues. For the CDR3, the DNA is TGTGCCAGCTCACCGGGCACGTCCACTGAAGCTTTCTTT. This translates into CASSPGTSTEAFF.

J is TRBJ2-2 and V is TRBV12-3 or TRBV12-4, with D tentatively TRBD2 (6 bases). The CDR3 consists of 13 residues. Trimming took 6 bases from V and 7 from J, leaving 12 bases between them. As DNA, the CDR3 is TGTGCCAGCAGCGGGAGTAAAAACGGGGAGCTGTTTTTT. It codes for CASSGSKNGELFF.

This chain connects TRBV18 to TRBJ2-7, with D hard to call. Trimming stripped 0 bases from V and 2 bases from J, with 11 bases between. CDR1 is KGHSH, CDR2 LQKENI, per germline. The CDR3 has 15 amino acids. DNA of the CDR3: TGTGCCAGCTCACCACCCCACCAGGCTGCCTACGAGCAGTACTTC. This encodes CASSPPHQAAYEQYF.

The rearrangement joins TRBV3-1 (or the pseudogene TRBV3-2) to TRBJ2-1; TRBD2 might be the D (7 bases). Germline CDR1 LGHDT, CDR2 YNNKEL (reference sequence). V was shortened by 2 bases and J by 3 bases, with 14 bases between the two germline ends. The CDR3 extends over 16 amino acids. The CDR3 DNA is TGTGCCAGCAGCCAACCGGCGGGGGCCCGCTACAATGAGCAGTTCTTC. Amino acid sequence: CASSQPAGARYNEQFF.

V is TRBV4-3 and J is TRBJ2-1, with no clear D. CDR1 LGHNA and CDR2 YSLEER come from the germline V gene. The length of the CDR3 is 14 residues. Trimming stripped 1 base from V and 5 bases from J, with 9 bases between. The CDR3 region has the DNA TGCGCCAGCAGCCAAGTTAGCTATCACAATGAGCAGTTCTTC. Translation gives CASSQVSYHNEQFF.

The CDR3 DNA is TGTGCCAGCAGCTTAGCGGTCAGGGGGCCCTATGGCTACACCTTC. This encodes CASSLAVRGPYGYTF. The chain couples TRBV11-2 to TRBJ1-2, with 8 bases lining up with TRBD1. CDR1 and CDR2 (germline): SGHAT, FQNNGV. Losses at the gene ends were 1 base for V and 4 bases for J; bases not matched to a gene: 5. The CDR3 spans 15 residues. Looking up the rest from reference TRBV11-2 and TRBJ1-2 gives the full variable domain: EAGVAQSPRYKIIEKRQSVAFWCNPISGHATLYWYQQILGQGPKLLIQFQNNGVVDDSQLPKDRFSAERLKGVDSTLKIQPAKLEDSAVYLCASSLAVRGPYGYTFGSGTRLTVV.

This chain's CDR3 is CASSAELAAGLRRPQHF. The DNA for the CDR3 is TGCGCCAGCAGCGCCGAATTAGCGGCAGGGCTCAGGAGGCCCCAGCATTTT. The chain couples TRBV4-1 to TRBJ1-5; D is possibly TRBD1 (5 bases). This CDR3 region has 17 residues. Trimming pared 5 bases from V and 9 bases from J, leaving 26 bases between. Germline-derived CDR1 and CDR2 are MGHRA and YSYEKL.